The 20 T cell receptor beta chains below all came from one sample that was sequenced in a study of T cell responses to AZD1222 COVID-19 vaccine. Measured with immunoSEQ multiplex PCR; TCRdb has only the in-frame clones, and not every one. The sample contains about 120,000 clones, 65% to 85% of which appear only once. This specimen consisted of peripheral blood, obtained on day 0 of AZD1222 vaccination. The receptor source for this set is an adult in good health.

This chain uses TRBV3-1 (or the pseudogene TRBV3-2) with TRBJ1-3; no clear D gene. V was shortened by 1 base and J by 0 bases, with 7 bases between the two germline ends. The CDR3 loop spans 15 amino acids. The V gene's germline CDR1 is LGHDT and CDR2 YNNKEL (reference sequence). Here the CDR3 reads CASSQGRSSGNTIYF. The CDR3 bases are TGTGCCAGCAGCCAAGGACGGAGCTCTGGAAACACCATATATTTT.

This clone was detected once. The J gene is TRBJ1-1, the V gene TRBV18, with a weak D call TRBD1 (6 bases). This CDR3 is built from 16 residues. Germline assignment: CDR1 KGHSH and CDR2 LQKENI. The V and J ends lost 1 base and 1 base respectively, with 13 bases between them. As DNA, the CDR3 is TGTGCCAGCTCACCACGCACTAGGGGGAAGAACACTGAAGCTTTCTTT. Amino acid sequence: CASSPRTRGKNTEAFF.

In DNA form, the CDR3 reads TGTGCCAGCAGTTACGCCGGGACAGGGAATGAAAAACTGTTTTTT. This translates into CASSYAGTGNEKLFF. The chain is built from TRBV6-5 and TRBJ1-4; 9 bases are shared with TRBD1. Trimming cost V 2 bases and J 5 bases; bases outside gene matches: 3. Germline values: CDR1 MNHEY, CDR2 SVGAGI. The CDR3 is made up of 15 amino acids.

The J gene is TRBJ1-5, the V gene TRBV27; TRBD1 matches at 9 bases. V was clipped by 5 bases and J by 4 bases; unmatched bases: 12. The CDR3 length is 17 residues. CDR1 and CDR2 (germline): MNHEY, SMNVEV (reference sequence). This CDR3 reads CASSRGTGRGENQPQHF. The CDR3 coding sequence is TGTGCCAGCAGTCGCGGGACAGGGCGGGGAGAAAATCAGCCCCAGCATTTT.

This chain joins TRBV18 and TRBJ1-1; D not resolved. The CDR3 runs 12 residues. The ends were cut back, 3 bases at V and 6 bases at J, with 8 bases in the middle. Germline V gene sequence: CDR1 KGHSH, CDR2 LQKENI. CDR3 sequence (DNA): TGTGCCAGCTCACCTCTTGGCGCTGAAGCTTTCTTT. As protein: CASSPLGAEAFF.

V and J are TRBV10-3 and TRBJ1-3, with D uncertain. The CDR3 is 15 residues long. CDR1 is ENHRY, CDR2 SYGVKD, per germline. Trimming took off 8 bases at V and 0 bases at J, with 14 bases between the two ends. The DNA of the CDR3 is TGTGCCATCGGCCCCTTAACCAGCTCTGGAAACACCATATATTTT. It specifies CAIGPLTSSGNTIYF.

The chain recombines TRBV7-2 with TRBJ1-6; D is undetermined. The V end lost 5 bases, the J end lost 0 bases, and 11 bases lay between the germline ends. There are 16 residues in the CDR3. Germline CDR1 and CDR2: SGHTA and FQGNSA. The CDR3 loop is CASSARGSSYNSPLHF. The CDR3 DNA sequence: TGTGCCAGCAGCGCACGGGGTAGCTCCTATAATTCACCCCTCCACTTT. The full variable domain, rest sourced from reference TRBV7-2 and TRBJ1-6, is GAGVSQSPSNKVTEKGKDVELRCDPISGHTALYWYRQSLGQGLEFLIYFQGNSAPDKSGLPSDRFSAERTGGSVSTLTIQRTQQEDSAVYLCASSARGSSYNSPLHFGNGTRLTVT.

This chain connects TRBV7-2 to TRBJ1-6; D not resolved. Germline V gene sequence: CDR1 SGHTA, CDR2 FQGNSA. The CDR3 spans 15 residues. Trimming cost V 1 base and J 5 bases, with 9 bases left between them. The CDR3 DNA follows: TGTGCCAGCAGCTTAGAGGCAGCGGATAATTCACCCCTCCACTTT. As protein: CASSLEAADNSPLHF.

The V and J genes are TRBV19 and TRBJ1-6; 8 nucleotides line up with TRBD1. V lost 6 bases, J lost 7 bases, and 5 bases stayed unmatched. Germline loops: CDR1 LNHDA, CDR2 SQIVND (reference sequence). The CDR3 spans 14 residues. CDR3 in amino acids: CASRVRTGNSPLHF. The CDR3 coding sequence is TGTGCCAGTAGGGTACGGACAGGGAATTCACCCCTCCACTTT.

The rearrangement joins TRBV28 to TRBJ2-3, with 8 positions matching TRBD2. With 5 bases clipped from V and 2 bases from J, the junction kept 9 bases outside the gene matches. Germline assignment: CDR1 MDHEN and CDR2 SYDVKM. CDR3 length: 16 residues. The CDR3 loop is CASSGLKRGFTDTQYF. For the CDR3, the DNA is TGTGCCAGCAGTGGTCTAAAGCGGGGGTTCACAGATACGCAGTATTTT.

The chain carries TRBV28 and TRBJ1-2; 10 positions agree with TRBD1. The J segment lost 2 bases and the V segment lost 7 bases, leaving 10 bases of the junction unmatched. The CDR3 spans 16 residues. The germline gives CDR1 MDHEN, CDR2 SYDVKM. The CDR3 is CASIETGGAINYGYTF. Here the CDR3 DNA reads TGTGCCAGCATCGAGACAGGGGGCGCTATCAACTATGGCTACACCTTC.

Comment on this clone: One junction end disagrees with the germline gene, perhaps due to a read error. The CDR3 sequence is CASRQDNRRSNTEAFF. CDR3 DNA: TGCGCCAGCAGACAAGATAATCGGCGGTCGAACACTGAAGCTTTCTTT. V is TRBV4-3 and J is TRBJ1-1; D gene uncertain. This CDR3 region has 16 residues. Germline V gene data show CDR1 as LGHNA and CDR2 as YSLEER.

V gene TRBV28 combines with J gene TRBJ2-7, with 7 positions matching TRBD2. Germline V gives CDR1 MDHEN, CDR2 SYDVKM. V dropped 3 bases and J dropped 0; count of bases not matched to a gene: 2. The CDR3 totals 14 residues. In DNA, the CDR3 is TGTGCCAGCAGTTTCGGCGGGAGCTCCTACGAGCAGTACTTC. This gives the protein CASSFGGSSYEQYF. Looking up the rest from reference TRBV28 and TRBJ2-7 gives the full variable domain: DVKVTQSSRYLVKRTGEKVFLECVQDMDHENMFWYRQDPGLGLRLIYFSYDVKMKEKGDIPEGYSVSREKKERFSLILESASTNQTSMYLCASSFGGSSYEQYFGPGTRLTVT.

This chain connects TRBV11-3 to TRBJ2-1; D not resolved. Germline lookup yields CDR1 SGHNT and CDR2 YENEEA. V was pared by 4 bases and J by 8 bases, with 9 bases between. This CDR3 has 12 amino acids. The CDR3 sequence: CASSSAPDEQFF. As DNA, the CDR3 is TGTGCCAGCAGCTCCGCCCCGGATGAGCAGTTCTTC.

J is TRBJ2-6 and V is TRBV9; a possible D gene is TRBD2 (6 bases). Germline CDR1 is SGDLS and CDR2 is YYNGEE. The CDR3 runs 18 residues. Trimming removed 0 bases at V and 0 bases at J, with 13 bases between. DNA of the CDR3: TGTGCCAGCAGCGTAGTGGGGGGAGCATACTCTGGGGCCAACGTCCTGACTTTC. Protein sequence: CASSVVGGAYSGANVLTF.

V and J are TRBV19 and TRBJ2-1, with 11 bases lining up with TRBD1. The V and J ends lost 5 bases and 6 bases, in that order; junction bases with no gene match: 6. CDR1 and CDR2 (germline): LNHDA, SQIVND (reference sequence). The CDR3 has 15 amino acids. CDR3 sequence reads: CASSVDRGPVNEQFF. In nucleotides, the CDR3 is TGTGCCAGTAGTGTGGACAGGGGGCCTGTCAATGAGCAGTTCTTC.

J is TRBJ1-2 and V is TRBV6-1, with D hard to call. This CDR3 has 13 residues. Germline V gene sequence: CDR1 MNHNS, CDR2 SASEGT. The germline V and J ends were trimmed by 1 base and 8 bases, with 11 bases remaining between them. In DNA form, the CDR3 reads TGTGCCAGCAGTGAAGGTTTGGAGGGCGGCTACACCTTC. It translates to CASSEGLEGGYTF.

To note about this clone: Other DNA sequences in this specimen translate into the identical CDR3. The chain couples TRBV19 to TRBJ1-1; D unclear. The CDR3 runs 12 residues. CDR1 and CDR2 from the germline V gene are LNHDA and SQIVND (reference sequence). Trimming stripped 2 bases from V and 5 bases from J, with 6 bases between. The CDR3 coding sequence is TGTGCCAGTAGTATACGGAGGACTGAAGCTTTCTTT. Its translation is CASSIRRTEAFF.

V is TRBV4-1 and J is TRBJ1-3; 8 nucleotides line up with TRBD1. The junction had 3 bases not matched to a gene; V was cut back by 3 bases and J by 2 bases. The CDR3 loop spans 15 amino acids. CDR1 is MGHRA, CDR2 YSYEKL, per germline. The CDR3 region has the DNA TGCGCCAGCAGCCAGGCAGGGGGCGCTGGAAACACCATATATTTT. Protein: CASSQAGGAGNTIYF.

The chain has TRBV19 and TRBJ2-2, with 14 positions matching TRBD2. The CDR3 loop spans 17 amino acids. The V segment lost 4 bases and the J segment 4 bases; nucleotides outside the gene matches: 5. Germline-derived CDR1 and CDR2 are LNHDA and SQIVND (reference sequence). The chain's CDR3 is CASSRQGTSGSTGELFF. The CDR3 bases are TGTGCCAGTAGTAGACAAGGGACTAGCGGGAGCACCGGGGAGCTGTTTTTT. The whole variable domain, filled in from reference TRBV19 and TRBJ2-2, reads DGGITQSPKYLFRKEGQNVTLSCEQNLNHDAMYWYRQDPGQGLRLIYYSQIVNDFQKGDIAEGYSVSREKKESFPLTVTSAQKNPTAFYLCASSRQGTSGSTGELFFGEGSRLTVL.